This T cell receptor beta chain was identified during a study of vaccination and CD4 T cells after COVID-19. This clonotype is labeled as large. Its antigen is currently unknown. Trimming took off 1 base at V and 0 bases at J, with 9 bases between the two ends. The CDR3 spans 15 residues. CDR1 SGHTA and CDR2 FQGNSA come from the germline V gene. Sequenced with the Oncomine TCR Beta short-read assay was DNA taken from cultured CD4+ T cells. TCRdb reanalysed the PCR reads using MiXCR and keeps one entry per CDR3 protein. The sample contains 730 or so distinct CDR3 sequences, 11% of which appear only once. Treatment in this sample: approximately 9-day PBMC culture with coronavirus spike peptide pools or control peptides (ViraFEST assay). These CD4+ T cells came from an unexposed donor, sampled before the COVID-19 pandemic (2011-2018). Some 2.2 million PBMCs per well were cultured with roughly 10 IU/ml IL-2 and approximately 10 ug/ml peptide pools.

This sequence joins TRBV7-2 and TRBJ1-1; D is unclear. Specimen: CD4+ T cells from blood, cultured in vitro. The source is a human donor in good health. The CDR3 coding sequence is TGTGCCAGCAGCTTAGTGGTGACACTGAACACTGAAGCTTTCTTT. Its translation is CASSLVVTLNTEAFF.